This TCR beta chain appears in the sequencing data of a study of T cells in Graves' hyperthyroidism and ophthalmopathy. Amplification yielded TCR beta CDR3 regions, with RNA transcripts as the source. The TCR CDR3 first-round RT-PCR relied on the HTBI primer set. A single record per CDR3 protein comes from TCRdb applying MiXCR to the multiplex PCR reads. The table shows approximately 610,000 distinct CDR3 sequences, with approximately 14% occurring only once. Under 3 months was the duration of disease in ophthalmopathy patients, who also had a Clinical Activity Score of at least 3 and a NOSPECS grade of at least 4. This clonotype was counted many times. V lost 0 bases, J lost 4 bases, and 9 bases lay in between. The length of the CDR3 is 14 residues. The germline V gene encodes CDR1 MGHRA and CDR2 YSYEKL.

The chain uses TRBV4-1 and TRBJ1-2, with D possibly matching TRBD1 (6 bases). The TCR sequence derives from a woman aged 40 to 49 with Graves' ophthalmopathy. The sample taken for sequencing was blood. The CDR3 protein is CASSQEWTAYGYTF. The CDR3 nucleotides read TGCGCCAGCAGCCAAGAATGGACAGCCTATGGCTACACCTTC.